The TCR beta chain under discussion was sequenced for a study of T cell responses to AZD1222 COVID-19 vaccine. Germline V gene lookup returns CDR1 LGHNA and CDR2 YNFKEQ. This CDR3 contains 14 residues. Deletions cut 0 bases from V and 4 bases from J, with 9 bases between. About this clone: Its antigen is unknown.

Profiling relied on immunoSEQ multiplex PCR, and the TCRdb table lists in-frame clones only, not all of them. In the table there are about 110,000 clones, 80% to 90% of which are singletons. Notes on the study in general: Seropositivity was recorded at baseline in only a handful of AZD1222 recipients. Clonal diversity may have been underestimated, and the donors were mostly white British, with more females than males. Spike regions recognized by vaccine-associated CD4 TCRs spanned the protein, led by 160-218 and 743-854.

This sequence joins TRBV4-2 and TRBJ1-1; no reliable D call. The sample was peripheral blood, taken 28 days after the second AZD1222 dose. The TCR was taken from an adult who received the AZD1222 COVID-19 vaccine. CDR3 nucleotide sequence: TGTGCCAGCAGCCAAGATTTTACGGTCACTGAAGCTTTCTTT. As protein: CASSQDFTVTEAFF.